This TCR beta chain derives from a study of shared clonotypes between healthy human individuals. The CDR3 is 16 residues long. CDR1 MDHEN and CDR2 SYDVKM come from the germline V gene. J gave up 5 bases and V 5 bases, and 11 bases lay outside the gene matches. It was at deep level that the assay was run. The protocol was immunoSEQ multiplex PCR, while the TCRdb copy is restricted to in-frame clones and leaves out a portion. The sample shows some 1,100,000 clones, 75% to 80% of them seen only once. The sequenced material came from memory CD4+ T cells from PBMCs. Stated subset: CD45RA-negative fraction. The clonotype was recovered from a man aged 18 to 29 in good health. Some clones in this sample may be carry-over from other donors' samples. The V call is TRBV28, the J call TRBJ2-5; 10 nucleotides match TRBD2. CDR3 sequence (DNA): TGTGCCAGCAGTCCCTCACTAGCGGGAAGGAGGGAGACCCAGTACTTC. Amino acid sequence: CASSPSLAGRRETQYF. Supplemented by reference TRBV28 and TRBJ2-5, the full variable domain reads DVKVTQSSRYLVKRTGEKVFLECVQDMDHENMFWYRQDPGLGLRLIYFSYDVKMKEKGDIPEGYSVSREKKERFSLILESASTNQTSMYLCASSPSLAGRRETQYFGPGTRLLVL.